The rows below give T cell receptor beta chains drawn from one sample of a study of PD-L1 blockade in urothelial cancer. Sequenced by immunoSEQ multiplex PCR; TCRdb stores in-frame clones only, minus some. The repertoire has about 48,000 clones, roughly 80% of them found once; the top ten carry approximately 8.3%. The sequencing here drew on PBMCs, taken around atezolizumab (anti-PD-L1) treatment. Receptor source: a man in his 70s with urothelial cancer. The CDR3 runs from the conserved cysteine through the conserved F or W. Fields, in order: V gene, clone size, D gene, J gene, CDR3 protein, CDR3 DNA. The D gene is left open where the match is weak. Expanded clones get a size class; other rows say once, few or many, or leave the size out.

V: TRBV28; size: NA; D: TRBD1; J: TRBJ2-7; CDR3: CASSFRIRTGLYEQYF; DNA: TGTGCCAGCAGTTTCAGGATAAGGACAGGGCTCTACGAGCAGTACTTC
V: TRBV20-1; size: NA; D: NA; J: TRBJ2-1; CDR3: CSAVTSSKQFF; DNA: TGCAGTGCCGTAACTAGTTCAAAGCAGTTCTTC
V: TRBV29-1; size: few; D: NA; J: TRBJ2-1; CDR3: CSAKDWSSYNEQFF; DNA: TGCAGCGCGAAAGACTGGAGCTCCTACAATGAGCAGTTCTTC
V: TRBV23-1; size: once; D: NA; J: TRBJ1-5; CDR3: CASPLRGFNQPQHF; DNA: TGCGCCAGCCCTCTCCGGGGTTTTAATCAGCCCCAGCATTTT
V: TRBV28; size: NA; D: NA; J: TRBJ2-3; CDR3: CASSSPVGGWAQYF; DNA: TGTGCCAGCAGCTCTCCCGTAGGCGGATGGGCGCAGTATTTT
V: TRBV2; size: NA; D: TRBD2; J: TRBJ2-7; CDR3: CASRARTSGYEQYF; DNA: TGTGCCAGCAGGGCCCGGACTAGCGGCTACGAGCAGTACTTC
V: TRBV9; size: few; D: NA; J: TRBJ1-2; CDR3: CASSQLEDYGYTF; DNA: TGTGCCAGCAGCCAACTAGAGGATTATGGCTACACCTTC
V: TRBV7-8; size: NA; D: TRBD2; J: TRBJ2-7; CDR3: CASSSGYGTSSYEQYF; DNA: TGTGCCAGCAGCTCGGGATACGGGACTAGCAGCTACGAGCAGTACTTC
V: TRBV6-1; size: few; D: NA; J: TRBJ1-3; CDR3: CASSEAGQSSIYF; DNA: TGTGCCAGCAGTGAAGCGGGGCAGTCGTCCATATATTTT
V: TRBV2; size: once; D: TRBD2; J: TRBJ2-1; CDR3: CASSVPGLAHGEYNEQFF; DNA: TGTGCCAGCAGTGTTCCGGGACTAGCCCATGGAGAATACAATGAGCAGTTCTTC
V: TRBV12-5; size: NA; D: NA; J: TRBJ2-3; CDR3: CASGRDPADTQYF; DNA: TGTGCTAGTGGTCGGGATCCGGCAGATACGCAGTATTTT
V: TRBV28; size: NA; D: TRBD1; J: TRBJ1-2; CDR3: CASTQGARGYTF; DNA: TGTGCCAGCACCCAGGGGGCGAGAGGCTACACCTTC
V: TRBV6-5; size: NA; D: NA; J: TRBJ1-4; CDR3: CASSSWGHGGEKLFF; DNA: TGTGCCAGCAGTTCGTGGGGGCACGGAGGTGAAAAACTGTTTTTT
V: TRBV14; size: NA; D: NA; J: TRBJ1-4; CDR3: CASSHRSGGLEKLFF; DNA: TGTGCCAGCAGCCATCGCTCGGGGGGGTTGGAGAAACTGTTTTTT
V: TRBV11-2; size: NA; D: TRBD2; J: TRBJ2-5; CDR3: CASSLDSSGPGEEETQYF; DNA: TGTGCCAGCAGCTTAGATTCTAGCGGGCCAGGGGAGGAAGAGACCCAGTACTTC
V: TRBV4-2; size: NA; D: NA; J: TRBJ1-5; CDR3: CASSQETGLGGQPQHF; DNA: TGTGCCAGCAGCCAAGAAACGGGGCTAGGGGGTCAGCCCCAGCATTTT
V: TRBV19; size: NA; D: NA; J: TRBJ2-5; CDR3: CASSGQIQETQYF; DNA: TGTGCCAGTAGTGGGCAGATTCAAGAGACCCAGTACTTC
V: TRBV5-1; size: NA; D: TRBD1; J: TRBJ2-2; CDR3: CASSFGTGEFGELFF; DNA: TGCGCCAGCAGCTTCGGGACAGGGGAATTTGGGGAGCTGTTTTTT
V: TRBV7-9; size: few; D: NA; J: TRBJ2-7; CDR3: CASSPSHLSRGQYF; DNA: TGTGCCAGCAGCCCATCCCACCTCAGCCGGGGACAGTACTTC
V: TRBV5-4; size: NA; D: NA; J: TRBJ2-3; CDR3: CASSLSRVTDTQYF; DNA: TGTGCCAGCAGCTTGAGCAGGGTCACAGATACGCAGTATTTT
V: TRBV7-3; size: NA; D: TRBD2; J: TRBJ2-1; CDR3: CASSPTSGTYNEQFF; DNA: TGTGCCAGCAGCCCGACTAGCGGAACTTACAATGAGCAGTTCTTC
V: TRBV5-4; size: few; D: TRBD1; J: TRBJ1-2; CDR3: CASSLIQGGGYTF; DNA: TGTGCCAGCAGCTTGATCCAGGGGGGCGGCTACACCTTC
V: TRBV28; size: NA; D: TRBD1; J: TRBJ1-2; CDR3: CASSLTGTGTYGYTF; DNA: TGTGCCAGCAGCCTAACCGGGACAGGGACCTATGGCTACACCTTC
V: TRBV7-6; size: NA; D: TRBD1; J: TRBJ2-7; CDR3: CASSWESGQIYEQYF; DNA: TGTGCCAGCAGCTGGGAATCGGGACAGATTTACGAGCAGTACTTC
V: TRBV25-1; size: NA; D: TRBD2; J: TRBJ2-1; CDR3: CASSEVAGANYNEQFF; DNA: TGTGCCAGCAGTGAAGTGGCGGGAGCAAACTACAATGAGCAGTTCTTC
V: TRBV4-1; size: once; D: TRBD1; J: TRBJ1-1; CDR3: CASSQDPGTGGKAFF; DNA: TGCGCCAGCAGCCAAGATCCGGGGACAGGGGGCAAAGCTTTCTTT
V: TRBV30; size: NA; D: TRBD2; J: TRBJ2-1; CDR3: CAWSVGGRRVEQFF; DNA: TGTGCCTGGAGTGTTGGCGGGAGGCGAGTTGAGCAGTTCTTC
V: TRBV7-8; size: NA; D: TRBD1; J: TRBJ1-1; CDR3: CASSPRDRLNTEAFF; DNA: TGTGCCAGCAGCCCAAGGGACAGGCTGAACACTGAAGCTTTCTTT
V: TRBV28; size: NA; D: TRBD2; J: TRBJ2-2; CDR3: CASSLTSENGELFF; DNA: TGTGCCAGCAGTTTAACTAGCGAAAACGGGGAGCTGTTTTTT
V: TRBV19; size: NA; D: NA; J: TRBJ1-1; CDR3: CASSFARLDTEAFF; DNA: TGTGCCAGTAGCTTTGCGAGGTTGGACACTGAAGCTTTCTTT
V: TRBV10-3; size: NA; D: NA; J: TRBJ1-1; CDR3: CAISGSEADFAFF; DNA: TGTGCCATCAGCGGCTCCGAGGCTGACTTCGCTTTCTTT
V: TRBV5-1; size: NA; D: TRBD1; J: TRBJ2-7; CDR3: CASSLVLAGGDEQYF; DNA: TGCGCCAGCAGCTTGGTGCTGGCAGGGGGAGACGAGCAGTACTTC
V: TRBV28; size: NA; D: NA; J: TRBJ2-1; CDR3: CASSPQRVASYNEQFF; DNA: TGTGCCAGCAGCCCGCAGAGAGTAGCTTCCTACAATGAGCAGTTCTTC